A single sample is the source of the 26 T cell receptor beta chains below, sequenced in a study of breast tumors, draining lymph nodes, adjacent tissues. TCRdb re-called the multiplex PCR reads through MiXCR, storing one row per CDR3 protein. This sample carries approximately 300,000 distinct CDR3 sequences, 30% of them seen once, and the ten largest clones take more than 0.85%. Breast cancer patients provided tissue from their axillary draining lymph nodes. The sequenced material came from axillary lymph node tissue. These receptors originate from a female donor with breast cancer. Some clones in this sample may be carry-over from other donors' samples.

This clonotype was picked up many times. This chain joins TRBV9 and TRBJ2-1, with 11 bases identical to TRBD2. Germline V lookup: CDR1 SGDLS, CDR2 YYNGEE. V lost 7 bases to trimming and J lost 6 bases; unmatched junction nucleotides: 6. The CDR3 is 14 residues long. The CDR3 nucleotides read TGTGCCAGCGCGACTAGCGGGACCCTCAATGAGCAGTTCTTC. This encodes CASATSGTLNEQFF.

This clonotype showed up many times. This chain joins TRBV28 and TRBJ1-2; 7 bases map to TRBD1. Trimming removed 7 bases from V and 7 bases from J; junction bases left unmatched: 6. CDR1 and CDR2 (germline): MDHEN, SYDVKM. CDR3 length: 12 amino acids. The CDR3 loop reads CASTFPGGGYTF. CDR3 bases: TGTGCCAGCACCTTCCCAGGGGGTGGCTACACCTTC.

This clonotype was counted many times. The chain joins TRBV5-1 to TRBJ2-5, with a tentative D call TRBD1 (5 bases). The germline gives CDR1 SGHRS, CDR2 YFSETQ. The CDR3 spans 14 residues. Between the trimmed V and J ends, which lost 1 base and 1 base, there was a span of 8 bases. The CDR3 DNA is TGCGCCAGCAGCTTGTTCAGGGCCCAAGAGACCCAGTACTTC. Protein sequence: CASSLFRAQETQYF.

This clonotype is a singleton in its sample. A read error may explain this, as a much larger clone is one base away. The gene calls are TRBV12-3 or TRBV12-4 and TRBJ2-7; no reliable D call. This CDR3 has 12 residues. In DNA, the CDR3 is TGTGCCAGCAGGTTATCCGTCCACGAGCAGCACTTC. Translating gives CASRLSVHEQHF.

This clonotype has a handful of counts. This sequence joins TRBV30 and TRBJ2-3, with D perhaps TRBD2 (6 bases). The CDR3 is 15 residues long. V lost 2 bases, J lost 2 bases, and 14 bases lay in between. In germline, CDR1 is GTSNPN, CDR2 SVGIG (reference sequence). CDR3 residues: CAWSNWRDATDTQYF. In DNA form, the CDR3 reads TGTGCCTGGAGTAACTGGCGGGACGCCACAGATACGCAGTATTTT.

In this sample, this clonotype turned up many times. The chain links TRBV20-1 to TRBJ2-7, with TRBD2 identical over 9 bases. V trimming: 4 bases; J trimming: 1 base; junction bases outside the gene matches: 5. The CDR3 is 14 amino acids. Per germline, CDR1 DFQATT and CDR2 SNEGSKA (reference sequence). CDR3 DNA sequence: TGCAGTGCTACCTTAGCGGGAGCGTCCTACGAGCAGTACTTC. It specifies CSATLAGASYEQYF.

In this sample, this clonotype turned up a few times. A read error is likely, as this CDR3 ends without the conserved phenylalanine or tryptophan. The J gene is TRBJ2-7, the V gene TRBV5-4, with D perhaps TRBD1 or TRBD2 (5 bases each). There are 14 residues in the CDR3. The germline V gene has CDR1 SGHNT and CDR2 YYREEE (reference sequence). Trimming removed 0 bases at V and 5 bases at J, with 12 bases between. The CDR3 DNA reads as TGTGCCAGCAGCTTGGCCGGGACCTCAAACGAGCAGTACCTC. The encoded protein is CASSLAGTSNEQYL.

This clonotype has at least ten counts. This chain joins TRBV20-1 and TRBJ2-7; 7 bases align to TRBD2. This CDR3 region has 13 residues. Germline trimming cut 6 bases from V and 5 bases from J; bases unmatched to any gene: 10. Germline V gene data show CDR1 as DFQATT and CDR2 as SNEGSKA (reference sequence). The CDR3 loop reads CSATWRESHEQYF. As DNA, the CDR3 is TGCAGTGCCACTTGGCGGGAGTCCCACGAGCAGTACTTC.

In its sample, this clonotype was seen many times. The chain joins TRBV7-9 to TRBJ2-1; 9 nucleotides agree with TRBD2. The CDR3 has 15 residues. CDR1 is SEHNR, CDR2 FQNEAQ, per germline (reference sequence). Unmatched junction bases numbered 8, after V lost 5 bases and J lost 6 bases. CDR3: CASSGSSGKGNEQFF. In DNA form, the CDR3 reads TGTGCCAGCAGCGGATCTAGCGGGAAGGGCAATGAGCAGTTCTTC.

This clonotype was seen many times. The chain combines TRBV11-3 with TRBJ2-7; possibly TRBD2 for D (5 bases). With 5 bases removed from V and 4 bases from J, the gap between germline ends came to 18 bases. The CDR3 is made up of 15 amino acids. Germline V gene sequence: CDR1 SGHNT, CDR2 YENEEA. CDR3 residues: CASSPSSGRSYEQYF. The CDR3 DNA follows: TGTGCCAGCAGCCCCAGTTCGGGGAGATCATACGAGCAGTACTTC.

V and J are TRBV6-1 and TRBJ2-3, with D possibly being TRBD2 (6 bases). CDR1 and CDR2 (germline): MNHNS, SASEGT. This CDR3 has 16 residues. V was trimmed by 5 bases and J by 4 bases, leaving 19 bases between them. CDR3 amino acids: CASSQSSGSGADTQYF. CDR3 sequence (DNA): TGTGCCAGCAGTCAGTCTTCGGGATCGGGGGCAGATACGCAGTATTTT.

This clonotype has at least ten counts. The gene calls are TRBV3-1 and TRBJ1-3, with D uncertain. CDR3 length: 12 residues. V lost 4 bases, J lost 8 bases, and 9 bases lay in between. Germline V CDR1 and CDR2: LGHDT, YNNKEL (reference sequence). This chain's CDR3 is CASSPRTDTIYF. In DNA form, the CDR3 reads TGTGCCAGCAGCCCCCGGACGGACACCATATATTTT.

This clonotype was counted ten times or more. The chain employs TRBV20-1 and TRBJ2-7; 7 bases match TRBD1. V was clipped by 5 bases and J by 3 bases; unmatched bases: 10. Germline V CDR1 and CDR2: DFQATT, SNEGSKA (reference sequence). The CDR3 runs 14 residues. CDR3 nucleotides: TGCAGTGCTCGCCTCCGGGACAGAATCTACGAGCAGTACTTC. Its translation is CSARLRDRIYEQYF.

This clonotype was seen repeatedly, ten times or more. CDR3 region: CASSPDRGDEKLFF. CDR3 coding DNA: TGCGCCAGCAGCCCTGACAGGGGGGATGAAAAACTGTTTTTT. The rearrangement links TRBV5-1 to TRBJ1-4; 9 bases align to TRBD1. From germline, CDR1 is SGHRS and CDR2 YFSETQ. This CDR3 is 14 amino acids long. The J segment lost 6 bases and the V segment lost 4 bases, leaving 4 bases of the junction unmatched.

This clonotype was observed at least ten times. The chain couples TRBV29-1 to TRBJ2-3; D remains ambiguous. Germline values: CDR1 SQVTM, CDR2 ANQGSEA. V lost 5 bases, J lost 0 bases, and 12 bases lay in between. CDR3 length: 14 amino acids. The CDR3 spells CSVIELFSTDTQYF. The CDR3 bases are TGCAGCGTTATAGAATTGTTTAGCACAGATACGCAGTATTTT.

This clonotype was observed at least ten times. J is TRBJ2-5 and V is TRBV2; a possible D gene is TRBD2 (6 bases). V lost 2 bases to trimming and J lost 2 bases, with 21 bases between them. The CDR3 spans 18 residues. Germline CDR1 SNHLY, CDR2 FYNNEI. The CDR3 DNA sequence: TGTGCCAGCAGTGAACTTGGGGGGATAGGGGCGTTTCAAGAGACCCAGTACTTC. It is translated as CASSELGGIGAFQETQYF.

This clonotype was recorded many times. CDR3 loop: CASEGRFGTQYF. The CDR3 coding sequence is TGTGCCTCTGAAGGGAGGTTCGGGACCCAGTACTTC. The genes are TRBV24-1 and TRBJ2-5, with D perhaps TRBD2 (6 bases). The CDR3 is 12 residues long. Germline CDR1 reads KGHDR; CDR2 reads SFDVKD. Trimming cost V 12 bases and J 7 bases, with 17 bases left between them.

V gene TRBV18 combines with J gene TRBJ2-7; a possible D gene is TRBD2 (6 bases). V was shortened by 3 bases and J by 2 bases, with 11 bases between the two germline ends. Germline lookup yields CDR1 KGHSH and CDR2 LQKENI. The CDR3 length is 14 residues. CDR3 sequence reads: CASSPSGGAYEQYF. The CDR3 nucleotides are TGTGCCAGCTCACCTAGCGGAGGGGCCTACGAGCAGTACTTC.

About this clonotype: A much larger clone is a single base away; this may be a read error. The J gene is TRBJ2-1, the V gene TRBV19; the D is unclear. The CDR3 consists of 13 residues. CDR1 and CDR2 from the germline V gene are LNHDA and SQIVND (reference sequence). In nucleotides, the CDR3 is TGTGCCAGTAGTATCGGCACCTACGATGAGCAGTTCTTC. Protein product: CASSIGTYDEQFF. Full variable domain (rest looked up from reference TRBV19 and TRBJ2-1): DGGITQSPKYLFRKEGQNVTLSCEQNLNHDAMYWYRQDPGQGLRLIYYSQIVNDFQKGDIAEGYSVSREKKESFPLTVTSAQKNPTAFYLCASSIGTYDEQFFGPGTRLTVL.

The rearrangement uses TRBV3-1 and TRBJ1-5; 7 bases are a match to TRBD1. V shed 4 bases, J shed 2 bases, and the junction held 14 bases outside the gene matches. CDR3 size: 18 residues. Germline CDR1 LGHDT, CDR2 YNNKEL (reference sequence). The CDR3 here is CASSPRDSPSGGNQPQHF. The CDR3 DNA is TGTGCCAGCAGCCCACGGGACAGCCCATCGGGTGGCAATCAGCCCCAGCATTTT.

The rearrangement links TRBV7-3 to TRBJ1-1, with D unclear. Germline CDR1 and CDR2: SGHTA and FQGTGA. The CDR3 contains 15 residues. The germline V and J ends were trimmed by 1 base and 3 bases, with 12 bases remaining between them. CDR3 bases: TGTGCCAGCAGCTTAAGGGCGAGGCCCGACACTGAAGCTTTCTTT. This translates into CASSLRARPDTEAFF.

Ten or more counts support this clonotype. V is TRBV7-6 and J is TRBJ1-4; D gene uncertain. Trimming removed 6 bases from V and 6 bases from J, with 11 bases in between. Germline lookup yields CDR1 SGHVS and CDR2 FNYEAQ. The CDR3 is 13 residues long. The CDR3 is CASRSQRDEKLFF. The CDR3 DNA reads TGTGCCAGCAGGTCGCAACGCGATGAAAAACTGTTTTTT.

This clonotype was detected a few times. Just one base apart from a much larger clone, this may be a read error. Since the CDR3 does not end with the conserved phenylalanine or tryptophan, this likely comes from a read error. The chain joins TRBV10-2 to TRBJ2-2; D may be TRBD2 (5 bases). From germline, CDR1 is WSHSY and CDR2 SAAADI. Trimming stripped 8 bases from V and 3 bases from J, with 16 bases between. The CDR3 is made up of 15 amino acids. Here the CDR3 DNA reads TGCGCCAGCCGTCTAGGAGGAATTGACACCGGGGAGCTGTTTTCT. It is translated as CASRLGGIDTGELFS.

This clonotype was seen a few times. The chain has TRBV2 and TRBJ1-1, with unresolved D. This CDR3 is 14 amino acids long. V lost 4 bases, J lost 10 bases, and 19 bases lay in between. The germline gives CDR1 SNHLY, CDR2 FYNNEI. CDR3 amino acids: CASSVFTVVVGAFF. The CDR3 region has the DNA TGTGCCAGCAGTGTATTCACAGTAGTAGTTGGAGCTTTCTTT.

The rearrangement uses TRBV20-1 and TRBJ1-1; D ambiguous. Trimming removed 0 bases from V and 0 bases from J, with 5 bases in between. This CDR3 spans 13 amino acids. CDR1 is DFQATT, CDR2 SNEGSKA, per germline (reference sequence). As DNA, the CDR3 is TGCAGTGCTAGAGATATCATGAACACTGAAGCTTTCTTT. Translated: CSARDIMNTEAFF.

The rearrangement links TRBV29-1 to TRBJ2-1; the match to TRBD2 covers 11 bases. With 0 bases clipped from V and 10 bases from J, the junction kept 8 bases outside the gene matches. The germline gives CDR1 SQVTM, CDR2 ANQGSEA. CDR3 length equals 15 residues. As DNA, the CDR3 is TGCAGCGTTGAAGATCGTCTAGCGGGAGGAGGAGAGCAGTTCTTC. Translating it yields CSVEDRLAGGGEQFF.